These 11 T cell receptor beta chains share one sample of origin, sequenced in a study of blood T cell repertoires in COVID-19. Produced via immunoSEQ multiplex PCR; TCRdb's table is partial and in-frame only. Among roughly 42,000 clones listed, 90% were seen once. Sample: peripheral blood. Receptors were obtained from a man aged 50 to 59 with active COVID-19.

The V gene is TRBV6-1, the J gene TRBJ2-7, with D unclear. The V end lost 3 bases, the J end lost 0 bases, and 12 bases lay between the germline ends. The germline gives CDR1 MNHNS, CDR2 SASEGT. CDR3 length equals 15 residues. The CDR3 nucleotides are TGTGCCAGCAGTGAGGAGAAGCGACCCTCCTACGAGCAGTACTTC. Its translation is CASSEEKRPSYEQYF.

This sequence joins TRBV3-1 (or the pseudogene TRBV3-2) and TRBJ1-1, with a weak D call TRBD1 (5 bases). Germline CDR1 and CDR2: LGHDT and YNNKEL (reference sequence). This CDR3 is 18 amino acids long. With 5 bases removed from V and 1 base from J, the gap between germline ends came to 23 bases. The CDR3 is CASSSYTFSGTSNTEAFF. CDR3 coding DNA: TGTGCCAGCAGCTCTTATACATTCAGCGGGACCTCGAACACTGAAGCTTTCTTT.

The chain carries TRBV4-2 and TRBJ2-1; D gene uncertain. The germline CDR1 and CDR2 sequences are LGHNA and YNFKEQ. This CDR3 comprises 13 residues. The V gene lost 0 bases and the J gene lost 7 bases, with 7 bases spanning the gap. The CDR3 loop reads CASSQERRNEQFF. The DNA of the CDR3 is TGTGCCAGCAGCCAAGAACGCAGGAATGAGCAGTTCTTC.

The chain couples TRBV6-5 to TRBJ1-4; no definite D call. The CDR3 is made up of 14 amino acids. V dropped 4 bases and J dropped 6 bases, with 12 bases sitting between them. Looked up from germline, CDR1 is MNHEY and CDR2 is SVGAGI. CDR3 nucleotide sequence: TGTGCCAGCAGTTCCCTGGGAGCAGATGAAAAACTGTTTTTT. Translation gives CASSSLGADEKLFF.

This chain links TRBV6-5 with TRBJ2-6; tentative D call: TRBD2 (5 bases). CDR1 and CDR2 from the germline V gene are MNHEY and SVGAGI. V was cut by 6 bases and J by 2 bases, with 8 bases left in between. CDR3 length: 14 residues. This CDR3 reads CASRRDTGANVLTF. The CDR3 DNA is TGTGCCAGCAGGAGGGATACTGGGGCCAACGTCCTGACTTTC.

The CDR3 bases are TGTGCCAGCAGTTACTCTATGGGCCTCGTGGACGAGCAGTACTTC. The encoded protein is CASSYSMGLVDEQYF. V usage is TRBV6-2 or TRBV6-3 and J usage is TRBJ2-7, with no clear D. The CDR3 sequence is 15 residues long. Germline CDR1 is MNHEY and CDR2 is SVGEGT. V lost 0 bases, J lost 5 bases, and 14 bases lay in between.

This clone came up a few times. The rearrangement uses TRBV6-5 and TRBJ1-3, with 9 bases aligning to TRBD1. CDR3 length equals 14 residues. With V trimmed by 10 bases and J by 0 bases, 4 bases remained unmatched. The germline CDR1 and CDR2 sequences are MNHEY and SVGAGI. This CDR3 is CATTGGDSGNTIYF. The CDR3 coding sequence is TGTGCCACCACAGGGGGCGACTCTGGAAACACCATATATTTT.

The rearrangement links TRBV30 to TRBJ1-5; TRBD1 agrees at 10 bases. There are 15 residues in the CDR3. Germline V CDR1 and CDR2: GTSNPN, SVGIG (reference sequence). Losses at the gene ends were 4 bases for V and 2 bases for J; bases not matched to a gene: 5. CDR3 sequence reads: CAWTTGTGGNQPQHF. CDR3 nucleotides: TGTGCCTGGACCACCGGGACAGGGGGCAATCAGCCCCAGCATTTT.

V gene TRBV28 combines with J gene TRBJ1-6, with 8 bases that match TRBD1. Trimming at V came to 5 bases and at J to 10 bases, leaving 10 bases not matched to a gene. CDR1 is MDHEN, CDR2 SYDVKM, per germline. This CDR3 spans 15 amino acids. For the CDR3, the DNA is TGTGCCAGCAGTCCGGGGCAGGGGGCAGGATCACCCCTCCACTTT. Amino acid sequence: CASSPGQGAGSPLHF.

The J gene is TRBJ2-4, the V gene TRBV5-8; D unclear. Trimming stripped 2 bases from V and 0 bases from J, with 15 bases between. Per germline, CDR1 SGHTS and CDR2 YDEGEE. The CDR3 runs 17 residues. This chain's CDR3 is CASSLWSVVIAKNIQYF. The DNA for the CDR3 is TGTGCCAGCAGCTTATGGTCGGTAGTTATAGCCAAAAACATTCAGTACTTC.

The chain carries TRBV7-9 and TRBJ2-5, with 7 bases matching TRBD1. CDR1 and CDR2 from the germline V gene are SEHNR and FQNEAQ (reference sequence). With V trimmed by 2 bases and J by 4 bases, 4 bases remained unmatched. This CDR3 comprises 14 residues. The CDR3 sequence is CASSLNRGAETQYF. As DNA, the CDR3 is TGTGCCAGCAGCTTAAACAGGGGCGCAGAGACCCAGTACTTC.